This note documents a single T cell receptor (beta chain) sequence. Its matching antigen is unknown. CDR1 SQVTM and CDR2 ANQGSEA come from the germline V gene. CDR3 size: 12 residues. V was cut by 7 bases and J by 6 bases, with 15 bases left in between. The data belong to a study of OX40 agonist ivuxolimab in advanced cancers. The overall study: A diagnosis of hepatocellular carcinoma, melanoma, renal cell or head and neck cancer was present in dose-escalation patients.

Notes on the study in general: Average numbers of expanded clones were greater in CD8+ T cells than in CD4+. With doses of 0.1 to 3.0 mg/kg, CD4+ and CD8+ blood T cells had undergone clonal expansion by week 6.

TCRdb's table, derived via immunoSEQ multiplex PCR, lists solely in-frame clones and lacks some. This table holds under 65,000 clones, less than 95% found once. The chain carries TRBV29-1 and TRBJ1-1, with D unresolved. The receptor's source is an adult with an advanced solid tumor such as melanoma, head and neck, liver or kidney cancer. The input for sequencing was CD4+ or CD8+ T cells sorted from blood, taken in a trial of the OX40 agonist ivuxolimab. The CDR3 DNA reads TGCAGCGCCATAGTTCTCTCCCCTGAAGCTTTCTTT. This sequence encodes CSAIVLSPEAFF.